This TCR beta chain was identified in a study of early T cells in non-severe SARS-CoV-2 infection (dated by TCRdb to about 2021). Concerning the study at large: Because TCR sequencing relied on bulk RNA taken from unsorted whole blood, pairing of alpha and beta chains was not possible. Paper-wide results and their limitations: VDJdb matching was skewed toward anti-spike CD8 responses, so virus-specific expansions were likely underestimated and private and CD4 specificities were missed.

Libraries were made using 5' RACE. The data were produced on a NextSeq 500. The TCR library protocol attached unique molecular identifiers to individual cDNA molecules to correct for sequencing error and PCR bias. TCR alpha and beta chains were both sequenced, and the abundances of alpha and beta sequences in each sample were closely correlated with each other. Regarding the original processing steps: Decombinator V4 was used to annotate the V gene, J gene and CDR3 of the TCR sequences. TCRs were defined as expanded if a significant change between any two time points was detected under a Poisson model with p below 0.0001. TCR abundances were normalised to the total number of TCRs sequenced in each sample and reported as counts per million. TRAV1-2 paired with TRAJ12, TRAJ20 or TRAJ33 defined MAIT TCRs, while TRAV10 paired with TRAJ18 defined iNKT TCRs. VDJdb, accessed on 1 November 2021, was searched for TCRs annotated for CMV, EBV and SARS-CoV-2, and TCRs annotated for more than one antigen were excluded. The public reads were reanalyzed by TCRdb: fastp trimming at Q25, MiXCR alignment, in-frame beta chains only. One record per CDR3 amino acid sequence lists the most common genes and DNA. The V and J calls follow TCRdb's processing rather than the paper's. The sample table holds roughly 30,000 distinct CDR3 sequences, of which 5.5% to 7.5% were seen once. The ten largest make up about 34% of the sample.

This was a case-control study nested in a cohort of healthcare workers in London, UK, who had nasopharyngeal swab PCR tests and blood samples taken every week. Healthcare workers were recruited during the week of the UK lockdown, between 23 and 31 March 2020, and followed weekly for up to 16 weeks. The junction shows trimming of 1 base on V and 3 bases on J, plus 10 bases between the germline ends. The germline V gene provides CDR1 SGHRS and CDR2 YFSETQ. Inclusive of the bounding cysteine and phenylalanine, the CDR3 is 14 residues long. CDR3 DNA is the only sequence kept; it has 42 bases, read in frame from the first base. This clonotype was counted at least ten times. This receptor's antigen is unknown. Per-nucleotide qualities are absent, and no much larger clonotype sits a single base away.

Here the chain combines TRBV5-1 and TRBJ2-5, with the D gene call left open. The specimen was whole blood, collected at baseline. This clonotype originated in an adult who was a healthcare worker with PCR-confirmed SARS-CoV-2 infection or an uninfected control (not recorded which). In nucleotides, the sequence is TGCGCCAGCAGCTTGCAACAGAGAGAAGAGACCCAGTACTTC. The encoded protein is CASSLQQREETQYF.